This T cell receptor beta chain was captured by sequencing in a study of T cells in Graves' hyperthyroidism and ophthalmopathy. TCR beta CDR3 sequences were amplified from RNA transcripts. Using the HTBI primer set, a first-round RT-PCR was run on the TCR CDR3. TCRdb recomputed calls from the multiplex PCR reads with MiXCR, one row per CDR3 protein. Among about 400,000 distinct CDR3 sequences, approximately 25% were seen once, and the ten largest hold less than 85%. Trimming pared 2 bases from V and 6 bases from J, leaving 8 bases between. The CDR3 length is 13 residues. Per the germline V gene, CDR1 is SGHAT and CDR2 is FQNNGV. Source material for PBMCs was more than 7.5 ml fresh peripheral blood. In this sample, this clonotype turned up a few times.

This receptor was obtained from a man aged 50 to 60 with Graves' hyperthyroidism. J is TRBJ2-4 and V is TRBV11-2; either TRBD1 or TRBD2 may supply D (6 bases each). Material for sequencing was blood. The CDR3 region has the DNA TGTGCCAGCAGCTTAAGGGGGGCAAACATTCAGTACTTC. Amino acids: CASSLRGANIQYF.